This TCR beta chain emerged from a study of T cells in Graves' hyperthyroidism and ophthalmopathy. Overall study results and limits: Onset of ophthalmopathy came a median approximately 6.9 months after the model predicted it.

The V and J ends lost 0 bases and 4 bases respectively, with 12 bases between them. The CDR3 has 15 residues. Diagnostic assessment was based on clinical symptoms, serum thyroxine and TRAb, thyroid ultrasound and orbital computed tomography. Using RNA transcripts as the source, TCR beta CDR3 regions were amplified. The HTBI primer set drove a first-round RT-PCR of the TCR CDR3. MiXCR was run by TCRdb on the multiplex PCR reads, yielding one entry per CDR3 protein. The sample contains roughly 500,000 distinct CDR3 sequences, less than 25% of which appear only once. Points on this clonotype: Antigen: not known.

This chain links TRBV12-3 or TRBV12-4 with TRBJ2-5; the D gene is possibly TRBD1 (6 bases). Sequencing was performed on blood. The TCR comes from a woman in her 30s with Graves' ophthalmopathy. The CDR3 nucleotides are TGTGCCAGCAGTTTAGCGGGGGCGGTTGGAGAGACCCAGTACTTC. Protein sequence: CASSLAGAVGETQYF.